The T cell receptor beta chain under discussion was sequenced for a study of shared clonotypes between healthy human individuals. An assay was performed, and its level was deep. In the source study's methods: Junction-only sequences produced by ImmunoSEQ had no quality scores, so filtering differed. Measured with immunoSEQ multiplex PCR; TCRdb has only the in-frame clones, and not every one. That table furnishes V, J and clone size, whereas the DNA furnished D and trimming. The sample includes roughly 450,000 clones, around 79% of them seen just once. With V trimmed by 6 bases and J by 5 bases, 3 bases remained unmatched. Germline lookup yields CDR1 SNHLY and CDR2 FYNNEI. This CDR3 has 15 residues. All donors were healthy HIV-negative adults lacking recent acute infections or vaccinations. Around 90 million PBMCs served as the genomic DNA source for unsorted samples.

The rearrangement joins TRBV2 to TRBJ2-2; 13 positions agree with TRBD2. The TCR sequence derives from a woman aged 40 to 50 in good health. Some clones in this sample may be carry-over from other donors' samples. Material for sequencing was PBMCs. CDR3: CASSQTSGRTGELFF. In DNA form, the CDR3 reads TGTGCCAGCAGCCAGACTAGCGGGAGGACCGGGGAGCTGTTTTTT.